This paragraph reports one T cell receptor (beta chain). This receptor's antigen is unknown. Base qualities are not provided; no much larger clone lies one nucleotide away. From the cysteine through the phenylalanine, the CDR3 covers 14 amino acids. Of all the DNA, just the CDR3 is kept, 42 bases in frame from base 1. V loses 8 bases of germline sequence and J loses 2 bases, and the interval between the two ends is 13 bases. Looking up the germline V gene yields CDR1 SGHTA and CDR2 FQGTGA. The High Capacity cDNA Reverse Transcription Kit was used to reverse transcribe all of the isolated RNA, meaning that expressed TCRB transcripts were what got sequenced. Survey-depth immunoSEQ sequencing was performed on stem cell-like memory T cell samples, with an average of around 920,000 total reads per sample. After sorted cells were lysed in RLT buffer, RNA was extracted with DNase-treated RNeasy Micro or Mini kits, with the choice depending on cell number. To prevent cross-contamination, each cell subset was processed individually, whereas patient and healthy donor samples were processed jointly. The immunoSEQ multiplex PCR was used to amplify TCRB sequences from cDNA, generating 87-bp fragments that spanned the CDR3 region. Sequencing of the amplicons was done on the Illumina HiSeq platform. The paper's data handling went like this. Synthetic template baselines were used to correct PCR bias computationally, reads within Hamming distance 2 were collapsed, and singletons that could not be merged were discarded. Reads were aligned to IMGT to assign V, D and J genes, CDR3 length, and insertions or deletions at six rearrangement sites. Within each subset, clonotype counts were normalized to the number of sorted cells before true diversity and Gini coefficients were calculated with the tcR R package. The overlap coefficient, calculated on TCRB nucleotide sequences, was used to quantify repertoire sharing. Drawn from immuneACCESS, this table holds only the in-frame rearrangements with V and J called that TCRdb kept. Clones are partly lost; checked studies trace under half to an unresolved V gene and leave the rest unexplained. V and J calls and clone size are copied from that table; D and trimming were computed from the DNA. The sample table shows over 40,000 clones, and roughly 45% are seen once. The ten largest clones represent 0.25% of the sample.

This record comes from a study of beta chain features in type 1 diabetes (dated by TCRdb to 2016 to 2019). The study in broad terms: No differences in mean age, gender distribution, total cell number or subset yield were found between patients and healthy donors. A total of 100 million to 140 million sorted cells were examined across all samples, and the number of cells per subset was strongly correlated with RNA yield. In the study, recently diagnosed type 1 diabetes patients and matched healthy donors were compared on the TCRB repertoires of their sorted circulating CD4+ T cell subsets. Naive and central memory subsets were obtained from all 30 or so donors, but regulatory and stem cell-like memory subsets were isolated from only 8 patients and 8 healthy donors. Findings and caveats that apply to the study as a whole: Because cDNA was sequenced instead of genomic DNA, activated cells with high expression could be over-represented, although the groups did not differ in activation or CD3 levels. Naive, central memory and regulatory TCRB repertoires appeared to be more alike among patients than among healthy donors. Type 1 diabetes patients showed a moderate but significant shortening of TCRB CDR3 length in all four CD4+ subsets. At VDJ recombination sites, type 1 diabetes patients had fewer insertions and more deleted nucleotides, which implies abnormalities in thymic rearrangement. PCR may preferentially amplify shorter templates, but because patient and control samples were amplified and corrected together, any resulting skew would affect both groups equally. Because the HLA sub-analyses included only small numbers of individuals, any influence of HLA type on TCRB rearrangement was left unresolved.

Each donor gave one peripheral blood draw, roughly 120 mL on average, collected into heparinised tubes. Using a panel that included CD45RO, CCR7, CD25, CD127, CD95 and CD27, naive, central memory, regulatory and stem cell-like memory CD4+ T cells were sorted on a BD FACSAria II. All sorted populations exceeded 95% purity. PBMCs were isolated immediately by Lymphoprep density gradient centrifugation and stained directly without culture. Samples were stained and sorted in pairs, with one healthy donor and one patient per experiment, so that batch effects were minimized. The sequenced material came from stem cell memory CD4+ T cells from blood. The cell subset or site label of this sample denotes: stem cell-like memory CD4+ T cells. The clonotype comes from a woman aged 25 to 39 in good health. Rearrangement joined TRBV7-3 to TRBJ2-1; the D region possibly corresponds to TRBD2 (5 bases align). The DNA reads TGTGCCAGCGCCGCGGGTCTACCCTACAATGAGCAGTTCTTC. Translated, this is CASAAGLPYNEQFF.